This is a list of T cell receptor beta chains from one sample in a study of Graves' ophthalmopathy and Graves' hyperthyroidism. TCRdb reprocessed the multiplex PCR reads via MiXCR and lists one record per CDR3 protein. The repertoire holds 1 million to 1.3 million distinct CDR3 sequences, with 35% to 40% as singletons. Sequencing was performed on peripheral blood or thyroid tissue (not recorded which). The receptor source for this set is an adult man with Graves' hyperthyroidism. The CDR3 runs from the conserved cysteine through the conserved F or W. Each record gives: V gene, J gene, CDR3 protein.

>TRBV2|TRBJ1-5
CASSETGEFDQPQHF
>TRBV2|TRBJ2-7
CASSGLLNQGYEQYF
>TRBV12-3/TRBV12-4|TRBJ2-7
CASSPDAAYEQYF
>TRBV20-1|TRBJ1-6
CSASQGQEHSPLHF
>TRBV19|TRBJ2-5
CASSIVGGSETQYF
>TRBV19|TRBJ2-7
CASSGGFYEQYF
>TRBV7-9|TRBJ1-1
CASSSHLLGSGLVMNTEAFF
>TRBV19|TRBJ1-6
CASRRQGQESPLHF
>TRBV29-1|TRBJ2-5
CSVEGVIEGGHQETQYF
>TRBV29-1|TRBJ2-2
CSVAGTVNTGELFF
>TRBV15|TRBJ1-5
CATSRLDRGGGQPQHF
>TRBV24-1|TRBJ2-1
CATRDDSVLQSGQFF
>TRBV25-1|TRBJ1-6
CASSELGSSYNSPLHF
>TRBV5-4|TRBJ2-6
CASSSGGQTVSGANVLTF